The 27 T cell receptor beta chains presented below share a single source sample, sequenced in a study of T cells in Graves' hyperthyroidism and ophthalmopathy. Using RNA transcripts as the source, TCR beta CDR3 regions were amplified. A set of HTBI primers served as the primers for a first-round RT-PCR of the TCR CDR3. From the multiplex PCR reads, TCRdb called clonotypes with MiXCR, one entry per CDR3 protein. The repertoire holds hundreds of thousands of distinct CDR3 sequences, with around 15% as singletons. Sequencing was performed on blood. These TCRs come from a woman between 18 and 29 years old with Graves' hyperthyroidism.

Details on this clonotype: A much larger clone lies one base from this, so it may be a read error. The rearrangement links TRBV13 to TRBJ1-6, with TRBD1 as a possible D gene (5 bases). Germline V gene sequence: CDR1 PRHDT, CDR2 FYEKMQ (reference sequence). Trimming pared 5 bases from V and 7 bases from J, leaving 21 bases between. CDR3 length: 17 amino acids. CDR3 coding DNA: TGTGCCAGCAGCCAATCCCGGCCCGGGGCGCAGAATTCACCCCTCCACTTT. Protein product: CASSQSRPGAQNSPLHF.

This clonotype was observed a few times. The CDR3 DNA sequence: TGCAGTGCTAGAGGACTAGCGGGGAGAGGTGAGCAGTTCTTC. The encoded protein is CSARGLAGRGEQFF. The chain uses TRBV20-1 and TRBJ2-1, with 11 bases lining up with TRBD2. The V gene end was trimmed by 1 base and the J gene end by 9 bases; junction bases not matched to a gene: 5. The CDR3 consists of 14 residues. Germline V gives CDR1 DFQATT, CDR2 SNEGSKA (reference sequence).

This clonotype was seen many times. The chain is built from TRBV13 and TRBJ2-1; 8 bases are a match to TRBD2. With 5 bases clipped from V and 5 bases from J, the junction kept 8 bases outside the gene matches. The CDR3 extends over 15 amino acids. Germline CDR1 PRHDT, CDR2 FYEKMQ (reference sequence). The CDR3 here is CASSRPSGGHNEQFF. DNA of the CDR3: TGTGCCAGCAGCCGGCCGAGCGGGGGCCACAATGAGCAGTTCTTC.

This clonotype was picked up many times. The chain employs TRBV6-2 or TRBV6-3 and TRBJ2-5, with D possibly TRBD2 on 5 matching bases. CDR1 is MNHEY, CDR2 SVGEGT, per germline. Deletions cut 6 bases from V and 1 base from J, with 12 bases between. This CDR3 region has 14 residues. The CDR3 sequence is CASSNNEGQETQYF. CDR3 in DNA: TGTGCCAGCAGCAACAATGAGGGCCAAGAGACCCAGTACTTC.

The genes are TRBV12-3 or TRBV12-4 and TRBJ2-2; TRBD2 might be the D (6 bases). The CDR3 is made up of 14 amino acids. V shed 8 bases and J shed 7 bases, with 17 bases lying between them. The CDR3 protein is CASLLGSGYGELFF. The CDR3 nucleotides read TGTGCCAGCCTCCTGGGTAGCGGTTACGGGGAGCTGTTTTTT.

V and J are TRBV2 and TRBJ2-4; D is unclear. V was clipped by 2 bases and J by 4 bases, with 12 bases between them. Germline assignment: CDR1 SNHLY and CDR2 FYNNEI. The CDR3 extends over 15 amino acids. CDR3 in DNA: TGTGCCAGCAGTGAATTGATAGGCCTGAAAAACATTCAGTACTTC. Translation gives CASSELIGLKNIQYF.

This clonotype was found many times. The chain links TRBV7-9 to TRBJ2-1, with 7 bases aligning to TRBD1. Germline CDR1 SEHNR, CDR2 FQNEAQ (reference sequence). V was pared by 4 bases and J by 10 bases, with 13 bases of the junction left unmatched. The CDR3 has 15 amino acids. This CDR3 is CASSSLGTEDLEQFF. The DNA for the CDR3 is TGTGCCAGCAGCTCTCTTGGGACAGAGGATTTGGAGCAGTTCTTC.

The chain joins TRBV6-1 to TRBJ1-5; D is possibly TRBD1 (6 bases). Germline V CDR1 and CDR2: MNHNS, SASEGT. The V and J ends lost 10 bases and 2 bases respectively, with 15 bases between them. This CDR3 is built from 14 residues. The CDR3 nucleotides are TGTGCCACCTTACAGGGCGGGGGCAATCAGCCCCAGCATTTT. Amino acids: CATLQGGGNQPQHF.

This clonotype was seen ten or more times. The rearrangement uses TRBV20-1 and TRBJ2-3, with 8 bases aligning to TRBD1. The CDR3 consists of 17 residues. J lost 2 bases, V lost 0 bases, and 10 bases had no gene match. Germline V CDR1 and CDR2: DFQATT, SNEGSKA (reference sequence). The CDR3: CSARDAGQGRYTDTQYF. In DNA form, the CDR3 reads TGCAGTGCTAGAGATGCAGGACAGGGACGTTACACAGATACGCAGTATTTT.

The chain carries TRBV12-3 or TRBV12-4 and TRBJ2-1; the D call may be TRBD1 or TRBD2 (5 bases each). Deletions cut 4 bases from V and 12 bases from J, with 10 bases between. The CDR3 sequence is 11 residues long. CDR3 coding DNA: TGTGCCAGCAGTTCCCGGGACCCGCAGTTCTTC. Encoded protein: CASSSRDPQFF.

This clonotype was observed a handful of times. This chain joins TRBV7-9 and TRBJ2-1, with TRBD2 matching 9 bases. Germline V gene data show CDR1 as SEHNR and CDR2 as FQNEAQ (reference sequence). The CDR3 sequence is 15 residues long. The J segment lost 10 bases and the V segment lost 1 base, leaving 8 bases of the junction unmatched. CDR3: CASSLVRGGAEEQFF. DNA of the CDR3: TGTGCCAGCAGCTTAGTTCGCGGGGGGGCCGAAGAGCAGTTCTTC.

Many counts were recorded for this clonotype. The rearrangement joins TRBV3-1 to TRBJ2-2, with D hard to call. Germline CDR1 LGHDT, CDR2 YNNKEL (reference sequence). The V and J ends lost 4 bases and 0 bases respectively, with 9 bases between them. This CDR3 has 15 amino acids. CDR3 amino acids: CASSRWASNTGELFF. The DNA of the CDR3 is TGTGCCAGCAGCCGTTGGGCGTCGAACACCGGGGAGCTGTTTTTT.

This clonotype appeared many times. This sequence joins TRBV7-8 and TRBJ2-3; 8 bases map to TRBD2. The V segment lost 6 bases and the J segment 0 bases; nucleotides outside the gene matches: 5. Per germline, CDR1 SGHVS and CDR2 FQNEAQ. The CDR3 extends over 15 amino acids. Here the CDR3 DNA reads TGTGCCAGCAGAGTAGCGGGGTTCAGCACAGATACGCAGTATTTT. This sequence encodes CASRVAGFSTDTQYF.

The rearrangement uses TRBV7-8 and TRBJ2-3; 8 bases match TRBD2. The germline gives CDR1 SGHVS, CDR2 FQNEAQ. CDR3 length equals 16 residues. V was pared by 6 bases and J by 6 bases, with 14 bases of the junction left unmatched. As DNA, the CDR3 is TGTGCCAGCAGGGGGGGGGCGGGAGGACTAGTGGATACGCAGTATTTT. Its protein is CASRGGAGGLVDTQYF.

The V gene is TRBV18, the J gene TRBJ1-1, with 7 positions matching TRBD1. The CDR3 is made up of 14 amino acids. CDR1 is KGHSH, CDR2 LQKENI, per germline. V trimming: 2 bases; J trimming: 6 bases; junction bases outside the gene matches: 6. The CDR3: CASSPREGAAEAFF. CDR3 sequence (DNA): TGTGCCAGCTCACCAAGGGAGGGGGCCGCTGAAGCTTTCTTT.

This rearrangement joins TRBV20-1 to TRBJ2-7; TRBD1 matches 7 bases. The germline V gene encodes CDR1 DFQATT and CDR2 SNEGSKA (reference sequence). Trimming took 2 bases from V and 3 from J; bases not matched to a gene: 4. The CDR3 contains 13 residues. Written as DNA, the CDR3 is TGCAGTGCTAGAAGGACAGGCATCTACGAGCAGTACTTC. Translation gives CSARRTGIYEQYF.

There are many counts of this clonotype. The chain uses TRBV3-1 and TRBJ2-3; 7 positions match TRBD1. The CDR3 has 15 residues. Germline trimming cut 3 bases from V and 4 bases from J; bases unmatched to any gene: 7. The V gene's germline CDR1 is LGHDT and CDR2 YNNKEL (reference sequence). CDR3 DNA sequence: TGTGCCAGCAGCCAGCCGGGACAGATCTCAGATACGCAGTATTTT. This sequence encodes CASSQPGQISDTQYF.

The CDR3 spells CASSHQAALGGRDGEQFF. The CDR3 region has the DNA TGTGCCAGCAGCCATCAGGCGGCGCTTGGCGGGAGGGACGGTGAGCAGTTCTTC. This chain uses TRBV4-2 with TRBJ2-1, with 9 bases lining up with TRBD2. The CDR3 has 18 residues. Unmatched junction bases numbered 18, after V lost 3 bases and J lost 9 bases. Germline-derived CDR1 and CDR2 are LGHNA and YNFKEQ.

This clonotype has at least ten counts. The chain employs TRBV20-1 and TRBJ2-1, with 16 bases identical to TRBD2. V was pared by 2 bases and J by 8 bases, with 9 bases of the junction left unmatched. The germline V gene has CDR1 DFQATT and CDR2 SNEGSKA (reference sequence). The CDR3 contains 17 residues. Here the CDR3 DNA reads TGCAGTGCTAGAACCGGGACTAGCGGGAGGGCGGTAGATGAGCAGTTCTTC. It specifies CSARTGTSGRAVDEQFF.

This clonotype was counted between two and nine times. A read error may explain this, as a much larger clone is one base away. The V gene is TRBV30, the J gene TRBJ2-1, with no clear D. This CDR3 has 11 amino acids. Germline CDR1 is GTSNPN and CDR2 is SVGIG (reference sequence). Trimming removed 1 base from V and 2 bases from J, with 0 bases in between. This CDR3 reads CAWSAYNEQFF. CDR3 nucleotide sequence: TGTGCCTGGAGTGCCTACAATGAGCAGTTCTTC.

This clonotype occurred a few times. The chain is built from TRBV7-8 and TRBJ1-5, with D maybe TRBD1 (5 bases). V gave up 4 bases and J gave up 4 bases, with 11 bases separating them. The CDR3 sequence is 14 residues long. Germline V gene sequence: CDR1 SGHVS, CDR2 FQNEAQ. The CDR3: CASSSGPTNQPQHF. CDR3 in DNA: TGTGCCAGCAGCTCGGGACCGACTAATCAGCCCCAGCATTTT.

This clonotype showed up many times. V usage is TRBV19 and J usage is TRBJ1-1; D gene unclear. Germline CDR1 reads LNHDA; CDR2 reads SQIVND (reference sequence). V lost 1 base and J 0 bases, leaving 6 bases between the germline ends. The CDR3 has 14 residues. The CDR3, as DNA: TGTGCCAGTAGTATAGCCAGCATGAACACTGAAGCTTTCTTT. Encoded protein: CASSIASMNTEAFF.

The rearrangement uses TRBV12-3 or TRBV12-4 and TRBJ2-7; the D is unclear. The V gene lost 1 base and the J gene lost 9 bases, with 10 bases spanning the gap. This CDR3 is 12 amino acids long. The chain's CDR3 is CASSLDVLGQYF. As DNA, the CDR3 is TGTGCCAGCAGTTTAGATGTTCTCGGGCAGTACTTC.

There are a few counts of this clonotype. The chain recombines TRBV5-8 with TRBJ1-4; 12 bases agree with TRBD1. The germline gives CDR1 SGHTS, CDR2 YDEGEE. After removal of 7 bases from V and 1 base from J, the junction contained 2 bases not matched to a gene. CDR3 length: 15 residues. CDR3 DNA sequence: TGTGCCAGCGGGGACAGGGGGCGAACTAATGAAAAACTGTTTTTT. It specifies CASGDRGRTNEKLFF. The whole variable domain, filled in from reference TRBV5-8 and TRBJ1-4, reads EAGVTQSPTHLIKTRGQQATLRCSPISGHTSVYWYQQALGLGLQFLLWYDEGEERNRGNFPPRFSGRQFPNYSSELNVNALELEDSALYLCASGDRGRTNEKLFFGSGTQLSVL.

This clonotype was seen repeatedly, ten times or more. The chain links TRBV2 to TRBJ2-1, with 7 positions matching TRBD1. The CDR3 is made up of 16 amino acids. CDR1 and CDR2 from the germline V gene are SNHLY and FYNNEI. Germline trimming cut 2 bases from V and 5 bases from J; bases unmatched to any gene: 9. Here the CDR3 DNA reads TGTGCCAGCAGTGAAAGCGGCAGGGGGTCGGACAATGAGCAGTTCTTC. This translates into CASSESGRGSDNEQFF.

This clonotype was observed a few times. J is TRBJ2-2 and V is TRBV6-1; 8 bases are shared with TRBD1. V dropped 6 bases and J dropped 3; count of bases not matched to a gene: 6. The germline CDR1 and CDR2 sequences are MNHNS and SASEGT. The CDR3 loop spans 15 amino acids. The CDR3 spells CASSLTGVDTGELFF. The CDR3 region has the DNA TGTGCCAGCAGCCTGACAGGGGTCGACACCGGGGAGCTGTTTTTT.

The chain has TRBV7-9 and TRBJ1-3; D uncertain. The CDR3 covers 16 residues. The germline V and J ends were trimmed by 5 bases and 0 bases, with 14 bases remaining between them. Germline values: CDR1 SEHNR, CDR2 FQNEAQ (reference sequence). In DNA form, the CDR3 reads TGTGCCAGCAGCCCGCGACTCGGGAGCTCTGGAAACACCATATATTTT. Translating it yields CASSPRLGSSGNTIYF.